The 5 T cell receptor beta chains below come from one sample, sequenced in a study of OX40 agonist ivuxolimab in advanced cancers. Profiled with immunoSEQ multiplex PCR; TCRdb holds only in-frame clones, not every one. The sample includes 80,000 to 95,000 clones, about 89% of them seen just once. This specimen consisted of CD4+ or CD8+ T cells sorted from blood, obtained in a trial of the OX40 agonist ivuxolimab. These receptors were obtained from an adult with an advanced solid tumor such as melanoma, head and neck, liver or kidney cancer.

V gene TRBV6-5 combines with J gene TRBJ2-7, with D possibly TRBD2 on 6 matching bases. The germline V gene encodes CDR1 MNHEY and CDR2 SVGAGI. The CDR3 loop spans 16 amino acids. Trimming pared 4 bases from V and 2 bases from J, leaving 18 bases between. The CDR3, as DNA: TGTGCCAGCAGTTCGGGACCGGGACTGGGGACCTACGAGCAGTACTTC. Translation gives CASSSGPGLGTYEQYF.

The chain couples TRBV28 to TRBJ2-7; D is perhaps TRBD1 or TRBD2 (5 bases each). The CDR3 has 14 residues. Deletions cut 2 bases from V and 0 bases from J, with 8 bases between. Germline loops: CDR1 MDHEN, CDR2 SYDVKM. CDR3 in DNA: TGTGCCAGCAGTTTAGGGACGAGCTCCTACGAGCAGTACTTC. This gives the protein CASSLGTSSYEQYF. Variable domain in full (rest from reference TRBV28 and TRBJ2-7): DVKVTQSSRYLVKRTGEKVFLECVQDMDHENMFWYRQDPGLGLRLIYFSYDVKMKEKGDIPEGYSVSREKKERFSLILESASTNQTSMYLCASSLGTSSYEQYFGPGTRLTVT.

The sample holds a few counts of this clone. This chain links TRBV18 with TRBJ2-7, with 11 bases that match TRBD2. The CDR3 sequence is 14 residues long. V trimming: 10 bases; J trimming: 5 bases; junction bases outside the gene matches: 10. The germline V gene encodes CDR1 KGHSH and CDR2 LQKENI. CDR3 loop: CATATSGSFDEQYF. The CDR3 bases are TGTGCCACCGCTACTAGCGGGAGTTTCGACGAGCAGTACTTC.

This clone was seen once. This chain uses TRBV5-1 with TRBJ1-1; tentatively, D is TRBD1 (5 bases). The germline V and J ends were trimmed by 4 bases and 3 bases, with 16 bases remaining between them. Germline V CDR1 and CDR2: SGHRS, YFSETQ. The CDR3 is 15 residues long. In DNA form, the CDR3 reads TGCGCCAGCAGCCTGGGTGGGGACGGATACACTGAAGCTTTCTTT. Translating it yields CASSLGGDGYTEAFF.

J is TRBJ2-7 and V is TRBV19; either TRBD1 or TRBD2 may supply D (5 bases each). The CDR3 totals 16 residues. CDR1 LNHDA and CDR2 SQIVND come from the germline V gene (reference sequence). V dropped 5 bases and J dropped 0 bases, with 17 bases sitting between them. The CDR3 DNA follows: TGTGCCAGTAGTCCAGCCCGTACCGGGACCTCCTACGAGCAGTACTTC. Its translation is CASSPARTGTSYEQYF. The whole variable domain, filled in from reference TRBV19 and TRBJ2-7, reads DGGITQSPKYLFRKEGQNVTLSCEQNLNHDAMYWYRQDPGQGLRLIYYSQIVNDFQKGDIAEGYSVSREKKESFPLTVTSAQKNPTAFYLCASSPARTGTSYEQYFGPGTRLTVT.